Sequencing of this T cell receptor beta chain was carried out in a study of blood T cell repertoires in COVID-19. This clone was counted only a few times. The CDR3 runs 15 residues. Germline CDR1 MDHEN, CDR2 SYDVKM. V lost 2 bases and J 8 bases, leaving 15 bases between the germline ends. Repertoires were generated with immunoSEQ multiplex PCR, while TCRdb's copy carries only in-frame clones and drops some. The table records just over 650,000 clones, about 87% of them present only once. The rearrangement uses TRBV28 and TRBJ1-4; D possibly corresponds to TRBD1 (6 bases). The TCR comes from a young woman with acute or convalescent COVID-19. Sequencing was performed on peripheral blood. CDR3 sequence: CASSLPGGGEEKLFF. The CDR3 bases are TGTGCCAGCAGTTTACCGGGAGGGGGTGAAGAAAAACTGTTTTTT. The full variable domain, completed using reference TRBV28 and TRBJ1-4, is DVKVTQSSRYLVKRTGEKVFLECVQDMDHENMFWYRQDPGLGLRLIYFSYDVKMKEKGDIPEGYSVSREKKERFSLILESASTNQTSMYLCASSLPGGGEEKLFFGSGTQLSVL.